The 23 T cell receptor beta chains reported below all come from one sample, sequenced in a study of Graves' ophthalmopathy and Graves' hyperthyroidism. Researchers took RNA transcripts and amplified TCR beta CDR3 regions from them. Amplification began with first-round RT-PCR using HTBI primers, then second-round multiplex PCR was performed. TCRdb used MiXCR to reprocess the multiplex PCR reads, holding one entry per CDR3 protein. The table includes 360,000 or so distinct CDR3 sequences, around 20% detected once. The sequenced material came from peripheral blood. The source of these receptors is a woman younger than 35 with Graves' ophthalmopathy.

This clonotype was picked up many times. The CDR3 DNA reads TGTGCCAGCAGTCTTTACAGGGTAGGATCGACTGGGGCCAACGTCCTGACTTTC. This sequence encodes CASSLYRVGSTGANVLTF. The rearrangement links TRBV6-5 to TRBJ2-6, with D perhaps matching TRBD1 (6 bases). This CDR3 contains 18 residues. Germline CDR1 reads MNHEY; CDR2 reads SVGAGI. V lost 5 bases, J lost 2 bases, and 19 bases lay in between.

Ten or more counts support this clonotype. The chain has TRBV7-2 and TRBJ1-2; D not resolved. V lost 5 bases and J lost 8, with 12 bases in between. CDR3 length equals 12 residues. Germline lookup yields CDR1 SGHTA and CDR2 FQGNSA. The CDR3 region is CASSQKGGGYTF. In nucleotides, the CDR3 is TGTGCCAGCAGCCAAAAAGGCGGGGGCTACACCTTC.

This clonotype was detected ten times or more. The chain joins TRBV10-3 to TRBJ1-1; possibly TRBD1 for D (5 bases). The CDR3 runs to 16 residues. V lost 2 bases and J 0 bases, leaving 13 bases between the germline ends. The germline V gene encodes CDR1 ENHRY and CDR2 SYGVKD. The CDR3 DNA follows: TGTGCCATCAGTGAGGGGGCCAGGGCTATGAACACTGAAGCTTTCTTT. Translated, it gives CAISEGARAMNTEAFF.

This clonotype was recorded many times. V and J are TRBV5-4 and TRBJ1-1, with D perhaps TRBD1 (6 bases). CDR3 length: 15 residues. With 4 bases removed from V and 0 bases from J, the gap between germline ends came to 13 bases. CDR1 and CDR2 (germline): SGHNT, YYREEE (reference sequence). The CDR3 region is CASSHQTGMNTEAFF. Here the CDR3 DNA reads TGTGCCAGCAGCCACCAAACAGGGATGAACACTGAAGCTTTCTTT.

This clonotype was seen repeatedly, ten times or more. The J gene is TRBJ1-1, the V gene TRBV24-1; no reliable D call. Germline V lookup: CDR1 KGHDR, CDR2 SFDVKD. CDR3 size: 13 residues. Between the trimmed V and J ends, which lost 6 bases and 11 bases, there was a span of 18 bases. The CDR3: CATSRGLDGGAFF. The CDR3 region has the DNA TGTGCCACCAGTAGAGGACTGGACGGTGGGGCTTTCTTT.

This clonotype was counted at least ten times. This chain links TRBV19 with TRBJ1-1, with a tentative D call TRBD1 (5 bases). This CDR3 has 13 residues. Germline V CDR1 and CDR2: LNHDA, SQIVND (reference sequence). The V and J ends lost 5 bases and 7 bases respectively, with 14 bases between them. The CDR3 DNA reads TGTGCCAGTAGTCAGGGTGGGACTCTTGAAGCTTTCTTT. This translates into CASSQGGTLEAFF.

This clonotype was seen many times. J is TRBJ1-4 and V is TRBV11-1; D perhaps matches TRBD1 (5 bases). Trimming pared 1 base from V and 1 base from J, leaving 7 bases between. Germline V gives CDR1 SGHAT, CDR2 FQDESV (reference sequence). This CDR3 is built from 15 residues. CDR3 sequence: CASSLGQGTNEKLFF. CDR3 sequence (DNA): TGTGCCAGCAGCTTAGGGCAGGGAACTAATGAAAAACTGTTTTTT.

This clonotype has ten or more counts. J is TRBJ1-1 and V is TRBV6-2 or TRBV6-3; 7 bases map to TRBD1. Germline CDR1 reads MNHEY; CDR2 reads SVGEGT. V was clipped by 5 bases and J by 11 bases; unmatched bases: 8. This CDR3 region has 12 residues. In DNA form, the CDR3 reads TGTGCCAGCAGTCTAGACAGGGTGACGGCTTTCTTT. Its translation: CASSLDRVTAFF.

This clonotype has a count of ten or more. The genes are TRBV6-2 or TRBV6-3 and TRBJ2-7; D call uncertain. The germline V gene has CDR1 MNHEY and CDR2 SVGEGT. With 5 bases removed from V and 4 bases from J, the gap between germline ends came to 6 bases. The length of the CDR3 is 11 residues. CDR3 bases: TGTGCCAGCAGTCAAGTGTACGAGCAGTACTTC. This encodes CASSQVYEQYF.

A few counts support this clonotype. The chain joins TRBV28 to TRBJ2-7; the match to TRBD2 covers 7 bases. Trimming cost V 7 bases and J 4 bases; bases outside gene matches: 10. The germline CDR1 and CDR2 sequences are MDHEN and SYDVKM. This CDR3 comprises 14 residues. In DNA form, the CDR3 reads TGTGCCAGCACCGATCCGGGGGGTGGATACGAGCAGTACTTC. It translates to CASTDPGGGYEQYF.

The chain combines TRBV18 with TRBJ2-7, with D unresolved. V lost 8 bases to trimming and J lost 1 base, with 18 bases between them. CDR1 is KGHSH, CDR2 LQKENI, per germline. This CDR3 comprises 15 residues. CDR3 loop: CASSFVRAKSYEQYF. CDR3 coding DNA: TGTGCCAGCAGTTTCGTCAGAGCGAAGTCCTACGAGCAGTACTTC.

At least ten counts were recorded for this clonotype. The genes are TRBV11-2 and TRBJ1-5; 8 bases align to TRBD1. Germline CDR1 reads SGHAT; CDR2 reads FQNNGV. The V gene end was trimmed by 4 bases and the J gene end by 5 bases; junction bases not matched to a gene: 7. This CDR3 is 15 amino acids long. The CDR3 nucleotides are TGTGCCAGCAGCTCCGGACAGGGTGGCGATCAGCCCCAGCATTTT. This sequence encodes CASSSGQGGDQPQHF.

This clonotype has at least ten counts. V gene TRBV7-2 combines with J gene TRBJ2-7, with D perhaps TRBD1 or TRBD2 (5 bases each). Germline V gene sequence: CDR1 SGHTA, CDR2 FQGNSA. V was clipped by 5 bases and J by 2 bases, with 10 bases between them. The CDR3 runs to 13 residues. Here the CDR3 DNA reads TGTGCCAGCAGCCCCCCGGGGCCCTACGAGCAGTACTTC. Its protein product is CASSPPGPYEQYF.

This clonotype was found many times. The gene calls are TRBV6-2 or TRBV6-3 and TRBJ2-5; D not certain. The CDR3 totals 12 residues. Germline V CDR1 and CDR2: MNHEY, SVGEGT. V was trimmed by 4 bases and J by 5 bases, leaving 8 bases between them. CDR3 coding DNA: TGTGCCAGCAGTTGGGTCTGGGAGACCCAGTACTTC. Protein product: CASSWVWETQYF.

This clonotype has ten or more counts. The chain is built from TRBV15 and TRBJ2-5, with 10 positions matching TRBD2. The ends lost 3 bases at V and 5 bases at J; junction bases unmatched: 6. Germline values: CDR1 LNHNV, CDR2 YYDKDF (reference sequence). CDR3 length equals 15 residues. CDR3 coding DNA: TGTGCCACCAGCAGCGTACTAGCGGGAAGGGAGACCCAGTACTTC. This gives the protein CATSSVLAGRETQYF.

This clonotype was seen repeatedly, ten times or more. This rearrangement joins TRBV20-1 to TRBJ2-7; the match to TRBD2 covers 10 bases. In germline, CDR1 is DFQATT, CDR2 SNEGSKA (reference sequence). The CDR3 spans 15 residues. Trimming at V came to 2 bases and at J to 4 bases, leaving 8 bases not matched to a gene. In nucleotides, the CDR3 is TGCAGTGCTAGACTAGCGGGAGAGGGTGTGTACGAGCAGTACTTC. The encoded protein is CSARLAGEGVYEQYF.

This clonotype was seen repeatedly, ten times or more. The rearrangement links TRBV12-3 or TRBV12-4 to TRBJ2-5, with 8 bases aligning to TRBD1. V lost 3 bases, J lost 0 bases, and 6 bases stayed unmatched. CDR3 length equals 16 residues. CDR3 sequence (DNA): TGTGCCAGCAGTTTTGGGGACAGGCCGAACCAAGAGACCCAGTACTTC. Its protein product is CASSFGDRPNQETQYF.

This clonotype was counted ten times or more. The CDR3 here is CATTAWTASYEQYF. Written as DNA, the CDR3 is TGTGCCACCACCGCCTGGACAGCATCCTACGAGCAGTACTTC. V and J are TRBV24-1 and TRBJ2-7; the D gene is possibly TRBD1 (6 bases). The CDR3 consists of 14 residues. The germline V gene encodes CDR1 KGHDR and CDR2 SFDVKD. Trimming took off 8 bases at V and 1 base at J, with 14 bases between the two ends.

There are many counts of this clonotype. Possible read error: a much larger clone is one base away. The chain uses TRBV11-1 and TRBJ1-1; 9 nucleotides agree with TRBD1. Per germline, CDR1 SGHAT and CDR2 FQDESV (reference sequence). V gave up 5 bases and J gave up 8 bases; unmatched junction bases: 6. The CDR3 length is 13 residues. CDR3 protein: CASSPRQGGEAFF. The DNA for the CDR3 is TGTGCCAGCAGCCCTAGACAGGGGGGCGAAGCTTTCTTT.

This clonotype was observed at least ten times. The chain employs TRBV6-1 and TRBJ2-7; D is uncertain. The germline V gene encodes CDR1 MNHNS and CDR2 SASEGT. Trimming cost V 1 base and J 7 bases, with 5 bases left between them. The CDR3 is 11 amino acids. CDR3 sequence: CASSEGLEQYF. DNA for the CDR3: TGTGCCAGCAGTGAAGGGTTAGAGCAGTACTTC.

This clonotype was counted ten times or more. The chain joins TRBV6-5 to TRBJ2-5; D possibly matches TRBD1 or TRBD2 (5 bases each). CDR3 length equals 13 residues. V lost 6 bases to trimming and J lost 2 bases, with 10 bases between them. Germline V lookup: CDR1 MNHEY, CDR2 SVGAGI. CDR3 in amino acids: CASRGPAQETQYF. The CDR3 bases are TGTGCCAGCAGGGGACCTGCTCAAGAGACCCAGTACTTC.

In its sample, this clonotype was seen many times. The chain employs TRBV30 and TRBJ2-3; no clear D. V was clipped by 6 bases and J by 1 base, with 14 bases between them. Looked up from germline, CDR1 is GTSNPN and CDR2 is SVGIG (reference sequence). The CDR3 is 14 residues long. CDR3 in DNA: TGTGCCTGCAAGGACGTTAGTGGCACAGATACGCAGTATTTT. This translates into CACKDVSGTDTQYF.

This clonotype has at least ten counts. CDR3 bases: TGCAGTGCTAGGTCTAGCGGGGGGGCGAGAGAGCAGTACTTC. Its translation is CSARSSGGAREQYF. The V and J genes are TRBV20-1 and TRBJ2-7; 12 bases align to TRBD2. The germline V gene encodes CDR1 DFQATT and CDR2 SNEGSKA (reference sequence). This CDR3 is 14 amino acids long. V shed 3 bases and J 7 bases; nucleotides not matched to a gene: 7.